A selection of T cell receptor beta chains follows, all from one sample in a study of metastatic and nonmetastatic thyroid tumors. TCRdb re-called the PCR reads via MiXCR. The sample shows roughly 98,000 clones, 15% of them seen only once. The specimen was blood. These receptors came from a female donor with papillary thyroid cancer or a benign thyroid nodule (not recorded which). Some clones in this sample may be carry-over from other donors' samples. CDR3s include the opening cysteine and the closing phenylalanine or tryptophan. D genes are given only for firm matches. Only part of the rows carry a size: once, few, many, or a class if the clone is expanded.

>TRBJ2-2|many|TRBD2|TRBV5-4
CASSLGGGTGELFF
TGTGCCAGCAGCTTGGGCGGGGGCACCGGGGAGCTGTTTTTT
>TRBJ2-5|many|TRBD1|TRBV9
CASSVDAGQGGETQYF
TGTGCCAGCAGCGTGGATGCGGGACAGGGTGGCGAGACCCAGTACTTC
>TRBJ1-5|many|-|TRBV30
CAWSRDTSNQPQHF
TGTGCCTGGAGTCGTGACACAAGCAATCAGCCCCAGCATTTT
>TRBJ1-5|many|TRBD1|TRBV28
CASSSGQGANQPQHF
TGTGCCAGCAGTTCCGGACAGGGGGCCAATCAGCCCCAGCATTTT
>TRBJ2-3|many|TRBD1|TRBV5-4
CASSLTGTGPSTDTQYF
TGTGCCAGCAGCTTGACGGGGACAGGGCCATCGACAGATACGCAGTATTTT
>TRBJ1-1|many|-|TRBV11-2
CASSPRGVGRRNTEAFF
TGTGCCAGCAGCCCTAGGGGGGTCGGGCGGCGGAACACTGAAGCTTTCTTT
>TRBJ1-1|many|-|TRBV9
CASSVSQGDTEAFF
TGTGCCAGCAGCGTTTCCCAGGGCGACACTGAAGCTTTCTTT
>TRBJ2-3|many|-|TRBV28
CASSLRVPTDTQYF
TGTGCCAGCAGTCTACGGGTACCCACAGATACGCAGTATTTT
>TRBJ1-4|-|TRBD1|TRBV7-7
CASSRGGTGEKLFF
TGTGCTAGCAGCCGAGGGGGGACAGGGGAAAAACTGTTTTTT
>TRBJ1-2|few|TRBD1|TRBV11-2
CASSSSGQGAVGYCYTF
TGTGCCAGCAGCTCCTCTGGACAGGGGGCGGTGGGCTATTGCTACACCTTC
>TRBJ1-3|many|-|TRBV16
CASSPGSSSGNTIYF
TGTGCCAGCAGCCCAGGATCGAGCTCTGGAAACACCATATATTTT
>TRBJ1-2|-|-|TRBV11-2
CASSLGRGYGYTF
TGTGCCAGCAGCTTAGGTCGGGGCTATGGCTACACCTTC
>TRBJ2-3|many|-|TRBV27
CASSLSGTLEQYF
TGTGCCAGCAGTTTATCCGGGACCTTAGAGCAGTATTTT
>TRBJ1-6|many|-|TRBV9
CASSLGNNSPLHF
TGTGCCAGCAGCCTAGGGAATAATTCACCCCTCCACTTT
>TRBJ1-1|many|TRBD1|TRBV6-1
CASSRYRGEAFF
TGTGCCAGCAGTAGGTACAGGGGTGAAGCTTTCTTT
>TRBJ1-4|many|-|TRBV2
CATVLDSINEKLFF
TGTGCCACCGTATTGGACAGCATTAATGAAAAACTGTTTTTT
>TRBJ1-2|many|-|TRBV5-8
CASGLGGYGYTF
TGTGCCAGCGGTCTTGGGGGGTATGGCTACACCTTC
>TRBJ2-2|many|-|TRBV7-2
CASSLVVGATGELFF
TGTGCCAGCAGCTTAGTTGTGGGGGCCACCGGGGAGCTGTTTTTT
>TRBJ2-3|many|TRBD2|TRBV6-1
CASFGAGSTDTQYF
TGTGCCAGCTTCGGAGCGGGGTCAACAGATACGCAGTATTTT
>TRBJ1-2|many|-|TRBV20-1
CSAPRANYGYTF
TGCAGTGCTCCTCGGGCTAACTATGGCTACACCTTC
>TRBJ1-2|many|TRBD1|TRBV29-1
CSVEGGQGAVANYGYTF
TGCAGCGTTGAAGGAGGACAGGGGGCCGTAGCTAACTATGGCTACACCTTC
>TRBJ1-5|many|TRBD1|TRBV5-1
CASSFGTGGNQPQHF
TGCGCCAGCAGCTTCGGGACAGGGGGGAATCAGCCCCAGCATTTT
>TRBJ2-3|many|-|TRBV28
CASSSLGDTQYF
TGTGCCAGCAGTTCCCTCGGAGATACGCAGTATTTT
>TRBJ2-7|few|-|TRBV6-1
CASSVQTSQSSYEQYF
TGTGCCAGCAGTGTGCAGACATCACAGAGCTCCTACGAGCAGTACTTC
>TRBJ1-2|many|-|TRBV12-3/TRBV12-4
CASTISGGRYGYTF
TGTGCCAGCACCATTAGCGGGGGACGCTATGGCTACACCTTC
>TRBJ1-6|many|-|TRBV4-1
CASSQEGGGVPSPLHF
TGCGCCAGCAGCCAAGAAGGGGGAGGAGTCCCTTCACCCCTCCACTTT
>TRBJ1-5|many|-|TRBV27
CASSPGGREPQHF
TGTGCCAGCAGTCCCGGGGGCAGGGAGCCCCAGCATTTT
>TRBJ2-7|many|-|TRBV13
CASSLGAGFEQYF
TGTGCCAGCAGCTTAGGGGCAGGGTTCGAGCAGTACTTC
>TRBJ1-6|many|-|TRBV7-8
CASSSGGAIYPNSPLHF
TGTGCCAGCAGCTCCGGTGGGGCGATCTACCCCAATTCACCCCTCCACTTT
>TRBJ1-2|many|-|TRBV25-1
CASSARGLGYGYTF
TGTGCCAGCAGCGCCCGGGGGCTCGGGTATGGCTACACCTTC
>TRBJ2-5|many|TRBD2|TRBV28
CASSWGGGETQYF
TGTGCCAGCAGTTGGGGGGGAGGGGAGACCCAGTACTTC
>TRBJ1-2|many|-|TRBV6-1
CASSLKWGENGYTF
TGTGCCAGCAGTCTCAAATGGGGGGAGAATGGCTACACCTTC
>TRBJ1-3|many|TRBD1|TRBV9
CASSEGQAGFSSGNTIYF
TGTGCCAGCAGCGAGGGACAGGCGGGCTTCAGCTCTGGAAACACCATATATTTT